These 31 T cell receptor beta chains were sequenced from one sample in a study of shared clonotypes between healthy human individuals (TCRdb year 2020). CD8 naive samples were obtained by positive selection for CCR7 among CD45RO-negative cells, yielding a CD45RA+CCR7+ population from which TemRA cells were excluded. The method behind the library was the immunoSEQ multiplex PCR assay. TCRdb took over this immuneACCESS table, retaining in-frame rearrangements with V and J assigned. Such tables are incomplete; in checked studies, under half of the missing clones stem from an unresolved V gene, and the remainder is unexplained. The sample table shows hundreds of thousands of clones, and 92% are seen once. Of the sample, more than 20% falls within the top ten clones. Sequences were obtained from naive CD8+ T cells sorted from blood. The cell subset or site label corresponds to: CD45RA+CCR7+. Receptors were obtained from a young man in good health.

CDR3 bases: TGCGCCAGCAGTGAAGAATTAGGGGACGAGCAGTACTTC. It yields the protein CASSEELGDEQYF. V usage is TRBV10-1 and J usage is TRBJ2-7; D is perhaps TRBD1 (5 bases). This CDR3 contains 13 residues. V lost 3 bases and J 5 bases, leaving 11 bases between the germline ends. The germline gives CDR1 WNHNN, CDR2 SYGVQD (reference sequence).

The rearrangement links TRBV11-2 to TRBJ2-6; D is ambiguous. Germline V gene lookup returns CDR1 SGHAT and CDR2 FQNNGV. This CDR3 is built from 13 residues. V was trimmed by 7 bases and J by 0 bases, leaving 4 bases between them. The CDR3 DNA reads as TGTGCCAGCAAAGACTCTGGGGCCAACGTCCTGACTTTC. The encoded protein is CASKDSGANVLTF.

V usage is TRBV7-9 and J usage is TRBJ1-1; D call uncertain. The germline V gene has CDR1 SEHNR and CDR2 FQNEAQ (reference sequence). CDR3 length equals 12 residues. V lost 8 bases and J lost 8, with 15 bases in between. The CDR3 here is CASGRGNIEAFF. CDR3 nucleotides: TGTGCCAGCGGCCGAGGGAACATAGAAGCTTTCTTT.

CDR3 DNA: TGTGCCAGCTCCTCGGGACAGTCCTACGAGCAGTACTTC. It yields the protein CASSSGQSYEQYF. The chain joins TRBV18 to TRBJ2-7; 7 bases are shared with TRBD1. Germline V gene data show CDR1 as KGHSH and CDR2 as LQKENI. V lost 6 bases to trimming and J lost 1 base; unmatched junction nucleotides: 3. The CDR3 length is 13 residues.

In its sample, this clone was seen once. The rearrangement links TRBV9 to TRBJ2-1, with 11 bases lining up with TRBD2. With V trimmed by 0 bases and J by 4 bases, 6 bases remained unmatched. The germline gives CDR1 SGDLS, CDR2 YYNGEE. CDR3 length: 17 residues. The CDR3, as DNA: TGTGCCAGCAGCGTAGAGGGGGGACTAGCGGATTACAATGAGCAGTTCTTC. Protein product: CASSVEGGLADYNEQFF. Full variable domain (remainder filled in from reference TRBV9 and TRBJ2-1): DSGVTQTPKHLITATGQRVTLRCSPRSGDLSVYWYQQSLDQGLQFLIQYYNGEERAKGNILERFSAQQFPDLHSELNLSSLELGDSALYFCASSVEGGLADYNEQFFGPGTRLTVL.

This chain connects TRBV30 to TRBJ2-7, with D possibly TRBD2 on 5 matching bases. Germline V gene lookup returns CDR1 GTSNPN and CDR2 SVGIG (reference sequence). The V end was cut by 2 bases, the J end by 3 bases, with 11 bases between. CDR3 length: 13 amino acids. The CDR3 DNA reads as TGTGCCTGGAGTTCGGACTCTTACTACGAGCAGTACTTC. Residues: CAWSSDSYYEQYF.

This CDR3 reads CASSQGSQETQYF. In nucleotides, the CDR3 is TGCGCCAGCAGCCAAGGAAGCCAAGAGACCCAGTACTTC. The rearrangement links TRBV4-3 to TRBJ2-5, with no clear D. The germline CDR1 and CDR2 sequences are LGHNA and YSLEER. Trimming took 1 base from V and 1 from J, leaving 4 bases between them. The CDR3 covers 13 residues.

The chain joins TRBV4-3 to TRBJ2-3; 11 bases map to TRBD2. Unmatched junction bases numbered 14, after V lost 0 bases and J lost 6 bases. Looked up from germline, CDR1 is LGHNA and CDR2 is YSLEER. This CDR3 spans 19 amino acids. CDR3 in DNA: TGCGCCAGCAGCCAAGATCCTTTGGTAGCGGGAGGGGGACCCGATACGCAGTATTTT. It is translated as CASSQDPLVAGGGPDTQYF.

The V and J genes are TRBV12-5 and TRBJ2-1; 13 bases match TRBD2. Per germline, CDR1 LGHNT and CDR2 FRNRAP. J was trimmed by 0 bases and V by 6 bases; bases with no gene match: 8. This CDR3 region has 18 residues. CDR3 in amino acids: CASGSGLAGAVSYNEQFF. The CDR3 DNA sequence: TGTGCTAGTGGATCCGGACTAGCGGGAGCGGTCTCCTACAATGAGCAGTTCTTC.

The J gene is TRBJ2-1, the V gene TRBV19, with 10 bases identical to TRBD2. Germline-derived CDR1 and CDR2 are LNHDA and SQIVND (reference sequence). CDR3 length: 16 residues. V lost 6 bases to trimming and J lost 9 bases; unmatched junction nucleotides: 14. The CDR3 region is CASSTSLAGELGEQFF. In DNA, the CDR3 is TGTGCCAGTAGCACTTCCCTAGCGGGAGAACTGGGTGAGCAGTTCTTC.

This chain joins TRBV15 and TRBJ2-5, with a weak D call TRBD2 (5 bases). Germline assignment: CDR1 LNHNV and CDR2 YYDKDF (reference sequence). V lost 5 bases and J lost 3, with 13 bases in between. The CDR3 totals 14 residues. The chain's CDR3 is CATSGADGKETQYF. The CDR3 nucleotides read TGTGCCACCAGCGGAGCGGACGGAAAAGAGACCCAGTACTTC.

This chain connects TRBV13 to TRBJ2-3; no clear D gene. The CDR3 is 15 residues long. Looked up from germline, CDR1 is PRHDT and CDR2 is FYEKMQ (reference sequence). Trimming took 4 bases from V and 0 from J, leaving 11 bases between them. Here the CDR3 reads CASSSSPSSTDTQYF. Here the CDR3 DNA reads TGTGCCAGCAGCTCTTCCCCCTCTAGCACAGATACGCAGTATTTT. The full variable domain, its missing parts supplied by reference TRBV13 and TRBJ2-3, is AAGVIQSPRHLIKEKRETATLKCYPIPRHDTVYWYQQGPGQDPQFLISFYEKMQSDKGSIPDRFSAQQFSDYHSELNMSSLELGDSALYFCASSSSPSSTDTQYFGPGTRLTVL.

The count of this clone is one. The chain carries TRBV28 and TRBJ2-7; no clear D. CDR3 length: 13 amino acids. Per the germline V gene, CDR1 is MDHEN and CDR2 is SYDVKM. V lost 5 bases to trimming and J lost 3 bases, with 11 bases between them. In nucleotides, the CDR3 is TGTGCCAGCAGTCGAGGTTTCAGCTACGAGCAGTACTTC. This codes for CASSRGFSYEQYF.

This chain uses TRBV28 with TRBJ2-7, with D possibly TRBD1 on 8 matching bases. The CDR3 sequence is 15 residues long. V was shortened by 3 bases and J by 7 bases, with 19 bases between the two germline ends. From germline, CDR1 is MDHEN and CDR2 SYDVKM. CDR3 loop: CASSFEAGQDGEQYF. DNA of the CDR3: TGTGCCAGCAGTTTTGAAGCGGGACAGGACGGGGAGCAGTACTTC. Combining the CDR3 with reference TRBV28 and TRBJ2-7 gives the whole variable domain DVKVTQSSRYLVKRTGEKVFLECVQDMDHENMFWYRQDPGLGLRLIYFSYDVKMKEKGDIPEGYSVSREKKERFSLILESASTNQTSMYLCASSFEAGQDGEQYFGPGTRLTVT.

The J gene is TRBJ2-2, the V gene TRBV5-5; no definite D call. V lost 4 bases, J lost 3 bases, and 10 bases lay in between. Germline CDR1 and CDR2: SGHKS and YYEKEE (reference sequence). The CDR3 covers 14 residues. Here the CDR3 reads CASSIIGDTGELFF. The CDR3, as DNA: TGTGCCAGCAGCATAATTGGGGACACCGGGGAGCTGTTTTTT.

In DNA, the CDR3 is TGTGCCAGCAGCTCTTTTTTTGACCAGTACTTC. It yields the protein CASSSFFDQYF. The J gene is TRBJ2-5, the V gene TRBV11-2, with D hard to call. The ends were cut back, 4 bases at V and 10 bases at J, with 10 bases in the middle. The CDR3 is made up of 11 amino acids. CDR1 is SGHAT and CDR2 is FQNNGV in the germline V gene.

This chain links TRBV7-6 with TRBJ2-1; D is perhaps TRBD1 (5 bases). There are 13 residues in the CDR3. Trimming stripped 5 bases from V and 5 bases from J, with 10 bases between. Germline-derived CDR1 and CDR2 are SGHVS and FNYEAQ. The CDR3 spells CASSQGTNNEQFF. In DNA, the CDR3 is TGTGCCAGCAGCCAGGGAACAAACAATGAGCAGTTCTTC.

V is TRBV5-6 and J is TRBJ1-5, with 9 nucleotides matching TRBD1. Germline values: CDR1 SGHDT, CDR2 YYEEEE. The CDR3 runs to 15 residues. V lost 4 bases and J lost 7; bases outside the gene matches: 9. CDR3 loop: CASSSQGQGGQPQHF. The CDR3 region has the DNA TGTGCCAGCAGCAGCCAGGGACAGGGTGGGCAGCCCCAGCATTTT.

The gene calls are TRBV27 and TRBJ2-3; D is undetermined. The CDR3 runs to 14 residues. Germline CDR1 and CDR2: MNHEY and SMNVEV (reference sequence). The ends were cut back, 1 base at V and 4 bases at J, with 9 bases in the middle. CDR3 coding DNA: TGTGCCAGCAGTTTATTGGACGTTGCAGATACGCAGTATTTT. It encodes CASSLLDVADTQYF.

This clone appeared a few times. The V and J genes are TRBV7-6 and TRBJ1-1; the match to TRBD1 covers 7 bases. The CDR3 totals 14 residues. J was trimmed by 3 bases and V by 2 bases; bases with no gene match: 3. The germline gives CDR1 SGHVS, CDR2 FNYEAQ. In DNA, the CDR3 is TGTGCCAGCAGCTTACAACAGGGGTACACTGAAGCTTTCTTT. Translating gives CASSLQQGYTEAFF.

This rearrangement joins TRBV9 to TRBJ2-3; possible D gene TRBD2, 6 bases. CDR1 and CDR2 (germline): SGDLS, YYNGEE. This CDR3 has 19 amino acids. V was trimmed by 0 bases and J by 0 bases, leaving 20 bases between them. The chain's CDR3 is CASSVARGLATDSTDTQYF. The DNA for the CDR3 is TGTGCCAGCAGCGTAGCTCGGGGACTCGCGACTGACAGCACAGATACGCAGTATTTT.

This chain connects TRBV30 to TRBJ2-7; 10 bases align to TRBD2. The CDR3 length is 16 residues. V was pared by 3 bases and J by 5 bases, with 13 bases of the junction left unmatched. Germline loops: CDR1 GTSNPN, CDR2 SVGIG (reference sequence). The CDR3 sequence is CAWRGGLATLSDEQYF. The CDR3 DNA follows: TGTGCCTGGAGGGGGGGACTAGCGACTTTAAGTGACGAGCAGTACTTC. The variable domain in full, completed from reference TRBV30 and TRBJ2-7, reads SQTIHQWPATLVQPVGSPLSLECTVEGTSNPNLYWYRQAAGRGLQLLFYSVGIGQISSEVPQNLSASRPQDRQFILSSKKLLLSDSGFYLCAWRGGLATLSDEQYFGPGTRLTVT.

The chain joins TRBV6-1 to TRBJ1-1; D gene unclear. The CDR3 is 14 residues long. Germline V gives CDR1 MNHNS, CDR2 SASEGT. V was shortened by 2 bases and J by 4 bases, with 11 bases between the two germline ends. CDR3 coding DNA: TGTGCCAGCAGTGAACGGGGAGGCTTCACTGAAGCTTTCTTT. Its translation: CASSERGGFTEAFF.

The chain employs TRBV15 and TRBJ2-1; D unclear. Deletions cut 0 bases from V and 9 bases from J, with 9 bases between. Germline V gene lookup returns CDR1 LNHNV and CDR2 YYDKDF (reference sequence). CDR3 length: 13 residues. For the CDR3, the DNA is TGTGCCACCAGCAGAGAATCGGGCGGTGAGCAGTTCTTC. Translating it yields CATSRESGGEQFF.

The genes are TRBV25-1 and TRBJ2-5, with D possibly being TRBD2 (6 bases). The CDR3 runs 11 residues. Trimming took off 8 bases at V and 3 bases at J, with 7 bases between the two ends. Germline assignment: CDR1 MGHDK and CDR2 SYGVNS. CDR3 protein: CASRREETQYF. The CDR3 coding sequence is TGTGCCAGCCGGAGGGAAGAGACCCAGTACTTC.

The CDR3 region is CASSLVPEEQYF. As DNA, the CDR3 is TGCGCCAGCAGCTTGGTCCCCGAGGAGCAGTACTTC. The chain carries TRBV5-1 and TRBJ2-7; D gene uncertain. Germline V gene sequence: CDR1 SGHRS, CDR2 YFSETQ. Trimming pared 0 bases from V and 7 bases from J, leaving 8 bases between. The CDR3 is 12 amino acids.

The rearrangement uses TRBV7-9 and TRBJ2-6; D unclear. Germline loops: CDR1 SEHNR, CDR2 FQNEAQ (reference sequence). V dropped 1 base and J dropped 1 base, with 11 bases sitting between them. The CDR3 runs to 17 residues. The CDR3: CASSLGVLGSGANVLTF. DNA of the CDR3: TGTGCCAGCAGCTTAGGCGTTCTCGGGTCTGGGGCCAACGTCCTGACTTTC.

This chain joins TRBV9 and TRBJ2-3, with 13 bases lining up with TRBD2. Trimming removed 1 base from V and 4 bases from J; junction bases left unmatched: 12. This CDR3 has 19 residues. CDR1 and CDR2 from the germline V gene are SGDLS and YYNGEE. DNA of the CDR3: TGTGCCAGCAGCGTAAGCCCCGCCGGACTAGCGGGAGTGGCAGATACGCAGTATTTT. This codes for CASSVSPAGLAGVADTQYF.

The chain couples TRBV5-4 to TRBJ1-2; D is undetermined. Between the trimmed V and J ends, which lost 4 bases and 6 bases, there was a span of 19 bases. The CDR3 runs 15 residues. Looked up from germline, CDR1 is SGHNT and CDR2 is YYREEE (reference sequence). The CDR3 bases are TGTGCCAGCAGCCCCGAGGGCCAAACTTTGGATGGCTACACCTTC. Translation gives CASSPEGQTLDGYTF.

This clone appeared once. The chain links TRBV27 to TRBJ2-7; 8 bases map to TRBD2. The germline V gene encodes CDR1 MNHEY and CDR2 SMNVEV (reference sequence). CDR3 length: 12 amino acids. J lost 0 bases, V lost 11 bases, and 3 bases had no gene match. As DNA, the CDR3 is TGTGCCTCTGCGGGAGGCTCCTACGAGCAGTACTTC. Translating it yields CASAGGSYEQYF.

The genes are TRBV7-9 and TRBJ2-1; 9 bases are shared with TRBD2. V was clipped by 3 bases and J by 4 bases; unmatched bases: 4. The CDR3 is 15 amino acids. Germline assignment: CDR1 SEHNR and CDR2 FQNEAQ (reference sequence). The CDR3 DNA follows: TGTGCCAGCAGCTTTAAGGGACTAGCATACAATGAGCAGTTCTTC. Protein product: CASSFKGLAYNEQFF.